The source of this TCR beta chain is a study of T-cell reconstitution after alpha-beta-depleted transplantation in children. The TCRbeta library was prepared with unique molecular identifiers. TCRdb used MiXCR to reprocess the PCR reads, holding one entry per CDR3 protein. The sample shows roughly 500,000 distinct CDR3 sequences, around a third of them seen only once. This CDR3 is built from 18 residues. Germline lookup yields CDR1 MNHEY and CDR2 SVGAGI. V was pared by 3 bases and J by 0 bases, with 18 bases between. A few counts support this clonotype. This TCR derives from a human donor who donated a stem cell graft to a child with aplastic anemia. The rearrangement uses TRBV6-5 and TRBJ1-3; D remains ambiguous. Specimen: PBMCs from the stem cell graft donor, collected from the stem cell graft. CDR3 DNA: TGTGCCAGCAGTTATGCAGGCATTTTCTCGAGCTCTGGAAACACCATATATTTT. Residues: CASSYAGIFSSSGNTIYF.